These T cell receptor beta chains were read from a single sample in a study of cytomegalovirus exposure and HLA in healthy donors. Some clones are missing from TCRdb's copy, which holds only in-frame ones; the method was immunoSEQ multiplex PCR. In the table there are 150,000 to 200,000 clones, roughly 80% of which are singletons. The source material was PBMCs. These receptors were taken from a female donor in good health and CMV-seronegative. The CDR3 runs from the conserved cysteine through the conserved F or W. Fields, in order: clone size, J gene, V gene, D gene, CDR3 DNA, CDR3 protein. A D gene is named only where the DNA matches it firmly. Expanded clones are given a class, and other clones once, few, many or no size at all.

NA TRBJ2-5 TRBV5-1 NA TGCGCCAGCAGCTTGGCCTATCAAGAGACCCAGTACTTC CASSLAYQETQYF
NA TRBJ2-2 TRBV9 TRBD1 TGTGCCAGCAGCGCCACCTTGACAGGGGGGGACACCGGGGAGCTGTTTTTT CASSATLTGGDTGELFF
NA TRBJ2-3 TRBV5-6 NA TGTGCCAGCAGCCGACTGGCGGTAACCACAGATACGCAGTATTTT CASSRLAVTTDTQYF
NA TRBJ1-5 TRBV7-8 NA TGTGCCAGCAGCTTAGGCCCAGGCTTACGCCAGCCCCAGCATTTT CASSLGPGLRQPQHF
few TRBJ1-4 TRBV2 NA TGTGCCAGCAGTAGCGGCGTCGGGTACGAAAAACTGTTTTTT CASSSGVGYEKLFF
NA TRBJ2-1 TRBV30 TRBD2 TGTGCCTGGAGTCTAGGGACTAGCGGGAGGCTCTCCTTCTCCTACAATGAGCAGTTCTTC CAWSLGTSGRLSFSYNEQFF
few TRBJ1-2 TRBV11-2 NA TGTGCCAGCAGCTTAGATCTCGGGGTTAGGTTGTTCACCTTC CASSLDLGVRLFTF
few TRBJ1-2 TRBV4-2 TRBD1 TGTGCCAGCAGCCAAGCGGGGACAGGGGCCTATGGCTACACCTTC CASSQAGTGAYGYTF
NA TRBJ2-7 TRBV19 TRBD1 TGTGCCAGTAGTATATTCAGGGGGCAGGGTAACTCCGAGCAGTACTTC CASSIFRGQGNSEQYF
NA TRBJ2-7 TRBV25-1 TRBD2 TGTGCCAGCAGTGATCTAGCGGGAACATACGAGCAGTACTTC CASSDLAGTYEQYF
NA TRBJ2-7 TRBV28 NA TGTGCCAGCAGGAGAGTGACGGGGTCCTACGAGCAGTACTTC CASRRVTGSYEQYF
NA TRBJ2-5 TRBV11-3 NA TGTGCCAGCAGCTTAGGCAATCGGTTTAACGGAGAGACCCAGTACTTC CASSLGNRFNGETQYF
NA TRBJ1-4 TRBV7-2 TRBD1 TGTGCCAGCAGCTCCAGGGGGCGCGGCGATGAAAAACTGTTTTTT CASSSRGRGDEKLFF
NA TRBJ2-2 TRBV15 NA TGTGCCACCAGCAGAGCCGGGACAGGGACTAGAAATATCCCCGGGGAGCTGTTTTTT CATSRAGTGTRNIPGELFF
NA TRBJ2-3 TRBV4-2 TRBD2 TGTGCCAGCAGCCAAGCCCAATACGCGGGGGGGCCTCACACAGATACGCAGTATTTT CASSQAQYAGGPHTDTQYF
once TRBJ1-1 TRBV7-9 NA TGTGCCAGCAGCTCCGTTGAGTCGTGGTTGGAAGCTTTCTTT CASSSVESWLEAFF
NA TRBJ1-2 TRBV6-5 TRBD1 TGTGCCAGCAGACGAGGACAGGGACCAAACTATGGCTACACCTTC CASRRGQGPNYGYTF
NA TRBJ2-3 TRBV6-5 TRBD2 TGTGCCAGCAGTGCGGGTGGGGGAGGGGCCCCGTTGTATTTT CASSAGGGGAPLYF
NA TRBJ2-1 TRBV9 NA TGTGCCAGCAGCGTAGCTCCCAGCAATGAGCAGTTCTTC CASSVAPSNEQFF
NA TRBJ2-5 TRBV5-1 TRBD2 TGCGCCAGCAGCTTGGTACTAGCGGGGGGGTCGCGGGAGACCCAGTACTTC CASSLVLAGGSRETQYF
NA TRBJ2-4 TRBV6-5 TRBD1 TGTGCCAGCAGTTATGACCGGGACAGGAACATTCAGTACTTC CASSYDRDRNIQYF
NA TRBJ1-2 TRBV7-9 NA TGTGCCAGCAGCTTAAGTCAGGGAGGGGGCTACACCTTC CASSLSQGGGYTF
NA TRBJ1-2 TRBV7-9 NA TGTGCCAGCAGCCAAAATGACAATTTCTATGGCTACACCTTC CASSQNDNFYGYTF
once TRBJ2-2 TRBV6-4 TRBD2 TGTGCCAGCAGTCCCGGGACTAGCGGGGGCGGGTTTACCGGGGAGCTGTTTTTT CASSPGTSGGGFTGELFF
NA TRBJ1-4 TRBV5-1 TRBD1 TGCGCCAGCAGCTCAGGGGGGCCGGGGGAAAAACTGTTTTTT CASSSGGPGEKLFF
NA TRBJ1-2 TRBV27 NA TGTGCCAGCAGTCTCCGGGACTCGGGCATAGGTGGCTACACCTTC CASSLRDSGIGGYTF
NA TRBJ1-1 TRBV2 NA TGTGCCGGCCGGGACACTCCTTATATGAACACTGAAGCTTTCTTT CAGRDTPYMNTEAFF
NA TRBJ2-7 TRBV6-5 TRBD1 TGTGCCAGCAGTCCCAGGGACAGATTGGTGGAGCAGTACTTC CASSPRDRLVEQYF
NA TRBJ1-2 TRBV10-3 NA TGTGCCATCAGTGAAGCAGGGAACTATGGCTACACCTTC CAISEAGNYGYTF
NA TRBJ2-1 TRBV4-2 NA TGTGCCAGCAGCCAAGATGGGCTAGCCGATGAGCAGTTCTTC CASSQDGLADEQFF
NA TRBJ2-7 TRBV5-4 NA TGTGCCAGCAGCTTGGACAGGGCCTACGAGCAGTACTTC CASSLDRAYEQYF
NA TRBJ2-5 TRBV27 NA TGTGCCAGCAGCCGTAGTCCCCCGGAGACCCAGTACTTC CASSRSPPETQYF
NA TRBJ1-2 TRBV21-1 NA TGTGCCAGCAGCAAAGGGGCGACAACTCGTAAGGGCTACACCTTC CASSKGATTRKGYTF
NA TRBJ1-1 TRBV30 NA TGTGCCTGGAGTGTTGGCGGTGAGGCTTTCTTT CAWSVGGEAFF
NA TRBJ2-4 TRBV5-1 TRBD1 TGCGCCAGCAGCTCGGGACAGATTTTAGCCAAAAACATTCAGTACTTC CASSSGQILAKNIQYF
few TRBJ1-5 TRBV30 TRBD1 TGTGTTACCTTAGGGGGGGACAGGGCATGTTCCCAGCCCCAGCATTTT CVTLGGDRACSQPQHF
NA TRBJ2-2 TRBV19 NA TGTGCCAGTAGTATGGGCGGGGGCTACACCGGGGAGCTGTTTTTT CASSMGGGYTGELFF
few TRBJ1-5 TRBV5-1 NA TGCGCCAGCAGCTTGGTCTCAGGGATCCAGCCCCAGCATTTT CASSLVSGIQPQHF
NA TRBJ2-1 TRBV30 TRBD2 TGTGCCTGGAGTACACTAGCGGGAGGGGTCCAAAATGAGCAGTTCTTC CAWSTLAGGVQNEQFF
NA TRBJ2-7 TRBV21-1 NA TGTGCCAGACTTATACAGGGGGGCGAGCAGTACTTC CARLIQGGEQYF
NA TRBJ1-4 TRBV2 NA TGTGCCAGCAGTTCTTCTGGGAGCGGTACTAATGAAAAACTGTTTTTT CASSSSGSGTNEKLFF
NA TRBJ2-7 TRBV5-8 NA TGTGCCAGCAGCTTAGGGGGATACGAGCAGTACTTC CASSLGGYEQYF
NA TRBJ2-1 TRBV27 TRBD2 TGTGCCAGCAGTTTGTGGACTAGCGGGGGCTATGAGCAGTTCTTC CASSLWTSGGYEQFF
NA TRBJ2-5 TRBV29-1 TRBD2 TGCAGCGTTGCGCGGGGGCAAGAGACCCAGTACTTC CSVARGQETQYF
NA TRBJ1-2 TRBV11-2 TRBD1 TGTGCCAGCAGCTTGACAGGGGGGGAATATGGCTACACCTTC CASSLTGGEYGYTF
NA TRBJ1-4 TRBV7-9 NA TGTGCCAGCAGCTCCAAGGGAGGGCTGAATGAAAAACTGTTTTTT CASSSKGGLNEKLFF
NA TRBJ2-7 TRBV30 TRBD2 TGTGCCTGGAGTAATCGGGAGGGCTACGAGCAGTACTTC CAWSNREGYEQYF
few TRBJ2-3 TRBV5-1 TRBD2 TGCGCCAGCAGCTTGGGGGCGGGGGGCACAGATACGCAGTATTTT CASSLGAGGTDTQYF
NA TRBJ2-7 TRBV9 TRBD2 TGTGCCAGCAGCGCCTATTCCGGGACTAGAAACTACGAGCAGTACTTC CASSAYSGTRNYEQYF
NA TRBJ2-3 TRBV5-6 TRBD2 TGTGCCAGCAGCCCGTGGGGGGGGGCAGATACGCAGTATTTT CASSPWGGADTQYF
once TRBJ1-4 TRBV7-9 NA TGTGCCAGCAGCTTCCCCTGGCGCGGGGGAGGAACTAATGAAAAACTGTTTTTT CASSFPWRGGGTNEKLFF
NA TRBJ2-3 TRBV9 TRBD2 TGTGCCAGCAGCGTAGAAGCGGGAGAACCGGATACGCAGTATTTT CASSVEAGEPDTQYF
few TRBJ1-5 TRBV5-1 TRBD1 TGCGCCAGCAGCTTTGGGACAGGGGCCGGGGGCAATCAGCCCCAGCATTTT CASSFGTGAGGNQPQHF
NA TRBJ2-1 TRBV5-1 NA TGCGCCAGCAGCTTGGATCAGAGGCTCGCCTACAATGAGCAGTTCTTC CASSLDQRLAYNEQFF
once TRBJ1-1 TRBV14 TRBD1 TGTGCCAGCAGCCGGGGGACAGGGGGCACTGAAGCTTTCTTT CASSRGTGGTEAFF
few TRBJ1-1 TRBV10-3 NA TGTGCCATCAGTGAGAGGGGAAATGAAGCTTTCTTT CAISERGNEAFF
NA TRBJ2-7 TRBV5-4 NA TGTGCCAGCAGCTTGGGTCAGGACATCTACGAGCAGTACTTC CASSLGQDIYEQYF
NA TRBJ2-2 TRBV7-3 NA TGTGCCAGCAGCTTAGGCCAGGGATTAGCCGGGGAGCTGTTTTTT CASSLGQGLAGELFF
NA TRBJ1-4 TRBV6-5 NA TGTGCCAGCAGCCCCTGGCAGGGTTCTAATGAAAAACTGTTTTTT CASSPWQGSNEKLFF